This TCR beta chain was identified during a study of cytomegalovirus exposure and HLA in healthy donors. The study, taken as a whole, reports: Sequencing probably produced one cluster of sequence variants that were highly shared. HLA-A and HLA-B allele assignments for most subjects were reportedly predicted accurately using TCR beta sequences. A further, later analysis showed that HLA-associated TCR beta chains (compared with equally common others) were more clonally expanded. For TCR beta chains, V- and J-gene trimming was later linked to a missense DCLRE1C variant.

With 60 Vbeta and 13 Jbeta primers, the PCR was carried out. Using immunoSEQ multiplex PCR, the repertoire was profiled, and TCRdb retains in-frame clones only, with some absent. The sample consists of approximately 190,000 clones, over 65% of them appearing once. CDR1 and CDR2 (germline): SGHTS, YDEGEE. This CDR3 contains 13 residues. V was trimmed by 5 bases and J by 3 bases, leaving 12 bases between them. About this clone itself: What it recognizes is unknown.

V usage is TRBV5-8 and J usage is TRBJ2-7; no clear D gene. Sequencing used PBMCs. This TCR was recovered from a middle-aged man in good health and CMV-seropositive. In DNA, the CDR3 is TGTGCCAGCAGAAAGTCAGGCATCTACGAGCAGTACTTC. It codes for CASRKSGIYEQYF.